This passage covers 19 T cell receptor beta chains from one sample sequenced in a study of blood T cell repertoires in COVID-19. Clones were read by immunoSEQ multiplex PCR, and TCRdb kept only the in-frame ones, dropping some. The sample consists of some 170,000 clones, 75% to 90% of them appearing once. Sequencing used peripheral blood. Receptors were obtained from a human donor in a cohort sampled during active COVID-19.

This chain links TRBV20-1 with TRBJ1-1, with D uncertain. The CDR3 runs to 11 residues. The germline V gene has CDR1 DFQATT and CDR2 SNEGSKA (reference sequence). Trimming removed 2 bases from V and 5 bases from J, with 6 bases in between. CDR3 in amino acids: CSARRETEAFF. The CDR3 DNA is TGCAGTGCTAGAAGGGAGACTGAAGCTTTCTTT.

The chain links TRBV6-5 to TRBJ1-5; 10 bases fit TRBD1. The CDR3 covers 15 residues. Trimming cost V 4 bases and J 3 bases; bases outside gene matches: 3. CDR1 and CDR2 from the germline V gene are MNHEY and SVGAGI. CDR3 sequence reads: CASSSGTGDNQPQHF. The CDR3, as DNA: TGTGCCAGCAGTTCTGGGACAGGGGACAATCAGCCCCAGCATTTT.

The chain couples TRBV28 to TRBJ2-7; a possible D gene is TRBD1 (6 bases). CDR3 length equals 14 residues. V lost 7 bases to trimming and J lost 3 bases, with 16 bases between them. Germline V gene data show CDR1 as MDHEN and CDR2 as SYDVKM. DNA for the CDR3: TGTGCCAGCATCAACATAGGGACATACTACGAGCAGTACTTC. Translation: CASINIGTYYEQYF.

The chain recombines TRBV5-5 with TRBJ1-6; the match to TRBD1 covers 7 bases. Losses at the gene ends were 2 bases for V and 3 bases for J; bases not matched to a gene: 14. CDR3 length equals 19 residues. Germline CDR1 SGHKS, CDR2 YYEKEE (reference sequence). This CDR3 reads CASSFDLRTGRRYNSPLHF. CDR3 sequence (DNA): TGTGCCAGCAGCTTCGACCTTCGGACAGGACGCCGCTATAATTCACCCCTCCACTTT.

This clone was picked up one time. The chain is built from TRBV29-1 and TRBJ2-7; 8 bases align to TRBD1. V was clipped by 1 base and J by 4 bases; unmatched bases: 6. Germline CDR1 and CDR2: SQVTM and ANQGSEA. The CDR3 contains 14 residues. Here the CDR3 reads CSVEGPQGEYEQYF. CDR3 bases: TGCAGCGTTGAAGGACCACAGGGGGAATACGAGCAGTACTTC.

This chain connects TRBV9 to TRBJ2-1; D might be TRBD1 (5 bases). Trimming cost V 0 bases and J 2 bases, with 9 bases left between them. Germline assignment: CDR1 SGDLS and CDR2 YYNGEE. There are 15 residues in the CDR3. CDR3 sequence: CASSVEEGAYNEQFF. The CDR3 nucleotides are TGTGCCAGCAGCGTAGAGGAAGGGGCCTACAATGAGCAGTTCTTC.

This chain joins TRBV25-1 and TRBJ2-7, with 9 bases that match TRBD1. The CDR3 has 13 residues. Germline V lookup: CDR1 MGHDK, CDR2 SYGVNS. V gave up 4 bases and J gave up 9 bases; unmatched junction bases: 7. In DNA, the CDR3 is TGTGCCAGCAGTGGGTGGACAGGGGTAGGGCAGTACTTC. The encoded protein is CASSGWTGVGQYF.

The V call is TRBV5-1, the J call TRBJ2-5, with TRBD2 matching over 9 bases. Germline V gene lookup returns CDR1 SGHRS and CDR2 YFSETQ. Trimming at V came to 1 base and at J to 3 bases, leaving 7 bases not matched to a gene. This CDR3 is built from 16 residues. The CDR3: CASSLWLAGLKETQYF. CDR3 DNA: TGCGCCAGCAGCTTGTGGCTAGCGGGATTAAAAGAGACCCAGTACTTC.

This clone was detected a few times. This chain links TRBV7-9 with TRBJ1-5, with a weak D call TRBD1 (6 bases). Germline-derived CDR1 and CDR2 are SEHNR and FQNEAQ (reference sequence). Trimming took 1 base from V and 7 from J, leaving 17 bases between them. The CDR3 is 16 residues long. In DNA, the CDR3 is TGTGCCAGCAGCTTAGAATGGGCTGGGGGCGAACAGCCCCAGCATTTT. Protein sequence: CASSLEWAGGEQPQHF.

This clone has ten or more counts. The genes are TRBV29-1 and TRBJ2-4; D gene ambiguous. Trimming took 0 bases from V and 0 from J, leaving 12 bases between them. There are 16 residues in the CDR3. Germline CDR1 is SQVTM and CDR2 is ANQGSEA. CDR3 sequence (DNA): TGCAGCGTTGAAGATCTCGGGTCCTTAGCCAAAAACATTCAGTACTTC. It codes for CSVEDLGSLAKNIQYF.

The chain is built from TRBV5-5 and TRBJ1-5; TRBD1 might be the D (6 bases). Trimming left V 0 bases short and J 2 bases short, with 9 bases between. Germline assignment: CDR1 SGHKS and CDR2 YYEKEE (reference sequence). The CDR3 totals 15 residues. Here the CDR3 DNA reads TGTGCCAGCAGCTTGGACAGGGCTGGCAATCAGCCCCAGCATTTT. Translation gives CASSLDRAGNQPQHF.

CDR3 loop: CASILDRGDTGELFF. CDR3 DNA sequence: TGTGCCAGCATTCTCGACAGGGGTGACACCGGGGAGCTGTTTTTT. The rearrangement links TRBV2 to TRBJ2-2; 8 positions match TRBD1. Per germline, CDR1 SNHLY and CDR2 FYNNEI. The CDR3 length is 15 residues. With V trimmed by 7 bases and J by 3 bases, 7 bases remained unmatched.

The CDR3 reads CASRGLASYEQYF. For the CDR3, the DNA is TGTGCCAGCAGGGGACTAGCCTCCTACGAGCAGTACTTC. The genes are TRBV3-1 (or the pseudogene TRBV3-2) and TRBJ2-7; 9 bases align to TRBD2. The CDR3 loop spans 13 amino acids. Germline V gene lookup returns CDR1 LGHDT and CDR2 YNNKEL (reference sequence). J was trimmed by 0 bases and V by 6 bases; bases with no gene match: 0.

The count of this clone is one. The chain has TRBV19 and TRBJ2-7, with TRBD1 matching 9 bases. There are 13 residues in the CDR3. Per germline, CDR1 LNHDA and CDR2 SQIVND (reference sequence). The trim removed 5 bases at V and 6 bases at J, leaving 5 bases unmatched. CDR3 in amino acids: CASSLGQGFEQYF. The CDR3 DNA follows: TGTGCCAGTAGTCTGGGACAGGGCTTCGAGCAGTACTTC.

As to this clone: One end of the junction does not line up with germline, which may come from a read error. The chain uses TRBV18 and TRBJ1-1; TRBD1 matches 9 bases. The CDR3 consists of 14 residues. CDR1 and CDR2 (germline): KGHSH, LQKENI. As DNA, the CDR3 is TGTGCCAGCTCTCCACAGGGGGCGAGGACTGAAGCTTTCTTT. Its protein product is CASSPQGARTEAFF.

This chain's CDR3 is CAKGRGSYNSPLHF. The CDR3 DNA sequence: TGTGCCAAAGGCAGGGGCTCCTATAATTCACCCCTCCACTTT. The chain combines TRBV5-3 with TRBJ1-6, with D possibly TRBD1 on 6 matching bases. TRBV5-3 is assigned to the ORF class and has an uncertain function. Trimming left V 9 bases short and J 0 bases short, with 10 bases between. The CDR3 is made up of 14 amino acids.

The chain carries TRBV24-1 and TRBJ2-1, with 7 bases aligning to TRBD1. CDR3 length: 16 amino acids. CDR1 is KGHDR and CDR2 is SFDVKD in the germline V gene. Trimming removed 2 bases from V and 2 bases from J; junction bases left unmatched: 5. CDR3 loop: CATSDSSTGTYNEQFF. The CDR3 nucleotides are TGTGCCACCAGTGATTCCTCGACAGGGACCTACAATGAGCAGTTCTTC.

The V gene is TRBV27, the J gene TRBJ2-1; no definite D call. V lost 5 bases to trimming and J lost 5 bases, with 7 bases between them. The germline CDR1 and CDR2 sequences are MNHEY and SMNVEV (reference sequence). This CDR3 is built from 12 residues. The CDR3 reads CASSQTNNEQFF. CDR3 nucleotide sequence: TGTGCCAGCAGTCAAACAAACAATGAGCAGTTCTTC.

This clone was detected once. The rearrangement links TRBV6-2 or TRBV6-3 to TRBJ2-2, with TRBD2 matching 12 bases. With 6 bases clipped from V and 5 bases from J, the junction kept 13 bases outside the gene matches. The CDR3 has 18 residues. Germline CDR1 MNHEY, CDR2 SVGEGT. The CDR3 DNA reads TGTGCCAGCAGCTCCACCGGACTAGCGGGATGGAAAACCGGGGAGCTGTTTTTT. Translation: CASSSTGLAGWKTGELFF.